This TCR beta chain stems from a study of breast tumors, draining lymph nodes, adjacent tissues. Study findings and constraints: Tumor repertoires ranked between lymph nodes and nontumor tissue in diversity, with V and J gene preferences. The data were judged consistent with most tumor T cells coming from lymph node and expanding in tumor. Data only fit, rather than demonstrated, lymph node origin of most tumor T cells.

The length of the CDR3 is 14 residues. The ends lost 5 bases at V and 2 bases at J; junction bases unmatched: 1. Germline V gene lookup returns CDR1 LNHNV and CDR2 YYDKDF (reference sequence). The lymph nodes were axillary draining lymph nodes from breast cancer patients. Each CDR3 protein gets one entry after TCRdb re-called the multiplex PCR reads with MiXCR. Seen here are approximately 90,000 distinct CDR3 sequences, more than 25% observed once, and the top ten hold roughly 7.3%. In its sample, this clonotype was seen many times. Antigen specificity is unknown. What was sequenced was axillary lymph node tissue. V is TRBV15 and J is TRBJ1-5, with TRBD1 identical over 9 bases. The source is a female donor with breast cancer. Some clones in this sample may be carry-over from other donors' samples. In DNA form, the CDR3 reads TGTGCCACCAGCCGGACAGGGGGCAATCAGCCCCAGCATTTT. As protein: CATSRTGGNQPQHF.